This section outlines one TCR beta chain sequence together with its context. The antigen is not known. An end of the junction differs from the germline gene, which may be a read error. The data were taken from a study of tumor-infiltrating lymphocytes in glioblastoma multiforme. General observations from the study: Just one glioblastoma patient contributed to the TCR-mutation comparison. RNA-based TCR sequencing may distort clone frequencies, since cells carry unequal TCR transcript numbers.

The CDR3 is 15 residues long. The germline CDR1 and CDR2 sequences are SGHAT and FQNNGV. Three nested ARM-PCR rounds with V-beta and C-beta primers built TCRB libraries. TCRB cDNA was made from 0.5 to 0.65 ug total RNA. MiXCR, applied by TCRdb to the multiplex PCR reads, yields one record per CDR3 protein. This sample yields some 13,000 distinct CDR3 sequences, of which 64% are seen a single time; around 30% belongs to the top ten. The clonotype originates from a male donor with glioblastoma. V usage is TRBV11-2 and J usage is TRBJ2-7; D is perhaps TRBD2 (5 bases). The sequenced sample was brain tumor tissue. The CDR3 reads CASSFSSLAPYEQHF. CDR3 nucleotide sequence: TGTGCCAGTAGCTTCTCTAGCCTAGCACCATACGAGCAGCACTTC.